This entry features one TCR beta chain sequence. The ends were cut back, 5 bases at V and 4 bases at J, with 13 bases in the middle. Germline-derived CDR1 and CDR2 are SEHNR and FQNEAQ (reference sequence). The CDR3 is 14 amino acids. These data belong to a study of blood T cell repertoires in COVID-19. Measured with immunoSEQ multiplex PCR; TCRdb has only the in-frame clones, and not every one. The sample has roughly 50,000 clones, 79% seen once. The rearrangement joins TRBV7-9 to TRBJ2-3, with D maybe TRBD2 (6 bases). The sequenced sample was peripheral blood. The sequence derives from a man in his sixties with acute or convalescent COVID-19. Written as DNA, the CDR3 is TGTGCCAGCAGCATGAAAGCGGGCTCAGATACGCAGTATTTT. Encoded protein: CASSMKAGSDTQYF.